This T cell receptor (beta chain) was documented in a study of blood T cell repertoires in COVID-19 (dated by TCRdb to between 2020 and 2021). Regarding the research as a whole: Samples from collaborators originated in the United States, Italy and Spain and spanned both the acute and convalescent phases of COVID-19. The prospective study material was composed of cDNA or gDNA derived from T cells, B-cell-depleted T cells, or PBMCs. Samples were obtained from the ongoing ImmuneRACE study (first 160 participants) and from over 1,000 subjects provided by 6 global collaborators. The repertoires were made available in a free public database intended to serve as a resource for research on the immune response to SARS-CoV-2. The sample metadata nearly always contained a de-identified subject ID, COVID-19 status, age in years and sex. Subjects who had been exposed to COVID-19, were actively infected with it, or had recovered from it provided the deeply sampled blood TCRbeta repertoires that made up the dataset. Where available, HLA class I and class II types were taken from metadata supplied by the sample provider and were not determined by assay-based typing. Beyond this particular receptor, the publication reports: How much clinical and demographic metadata was included differed by source and by participant, and the metadata was provided uncurated.

From the germline V gene, CDR1 is SGDLS and CDR2 is YYNGEE. Reading from cysteine to phenylalanine, the CDR3 counts 13 amino acids. CDR3 DNA is the only sequence kept; it has 39 bases, read in frame from the first base. From V the trimming removes 3 bases and from J it removes 7 bases, while the gene matches leave 2 bases of the junction unaccounted for. Note on this clone: Its antigen specificity is not known. Base qualities are missing; no much larger clone stands one base away.

The collaborating institutions used their own protocols to collect whole blood in K2EDTA tubes. For TCRbeta analysis, collaborator samples were shipped as frozen whole blood, as isolated PBMCs, or as DNA extracted from either sample type. TCRbeta CDR3 regions were amplified from genomic DNA by means of the immunoSEQ Assay, a bias-controlled multiplex PCR. The study's processing was this. The number of nucleated cells in each sample was estimated from the amplification of reference gene primers within the assay. To quantify the absolute abundance of each unique TCRbeta CDR3 rearrangement, sequence reads were collapsed and filtered. For each sample, productive Simpson clonality was calculated as the square root of Simpson's diversity index across productive rearrangements. This immuneACCESS table, as held by TCRdb, lists in-frame sequences with V and J called but not all clones. Of the missing ones, under half trace to an unresolved V gene in checked studies; the others have no known cause. The V and J calls and clone size are taken from that table; D and trimming were inferred from the DNA. Recorded for this sample are under 200,000 clones; 86% of them occurred a single time. The leading ten clones occupy approximately 6.5% of the sample.

The specimen was peripheral blood. The sequence links TRBV9 to TRBJ2-2, and 8 junctional nucleotides match TRBD2. The clonotype comes from a woman older than 75 in a cohort sampled during active or convalescent COVID-19. The DNA sequence is given as TGTGCCAGCAGCGATAGCGGGGTCGGGGAGCTGTTTTTT. This translates into CASSDSGVGELFF.